This entry is about one T cell receptor beta chain. The data are from a study of T-cell reconstitution after alpha-beta-depleted transplantation in children. Unique molecular identifiers were incorporated when the TCRbeta library was constructed. TCRdb used MiXCR to reprocess the PCR reads, holding one entry per CDR3 protein. The sample includes around 600,000 distinct CDR3 sequences, about 10% seen only once; the top ten take 4% to 5%. The sequenced sample was PBMCs from the stem cell graft donor, obtained from the stem cell graft. The receptor's source is a human donor who donated a stem cell graft to a child with acute myeloid leukemia.

The CDR3: CSARGGTVYGYTF. CDR3 bases: TGCAGTGCTAGAGGAGGGACAGTCTATGGCTACACCTTC. The genes are TRBV20-1 and TRBJ1-2; 7 positions match TRBD1. The germline V gene encodes CDR1 DFQATT and CDR2 SNEGSKA (reference sequence). This CDR3 is 13 amino acids long. V lost 1 base, J lost 4 bases, and 3 bases stayed unmatched.